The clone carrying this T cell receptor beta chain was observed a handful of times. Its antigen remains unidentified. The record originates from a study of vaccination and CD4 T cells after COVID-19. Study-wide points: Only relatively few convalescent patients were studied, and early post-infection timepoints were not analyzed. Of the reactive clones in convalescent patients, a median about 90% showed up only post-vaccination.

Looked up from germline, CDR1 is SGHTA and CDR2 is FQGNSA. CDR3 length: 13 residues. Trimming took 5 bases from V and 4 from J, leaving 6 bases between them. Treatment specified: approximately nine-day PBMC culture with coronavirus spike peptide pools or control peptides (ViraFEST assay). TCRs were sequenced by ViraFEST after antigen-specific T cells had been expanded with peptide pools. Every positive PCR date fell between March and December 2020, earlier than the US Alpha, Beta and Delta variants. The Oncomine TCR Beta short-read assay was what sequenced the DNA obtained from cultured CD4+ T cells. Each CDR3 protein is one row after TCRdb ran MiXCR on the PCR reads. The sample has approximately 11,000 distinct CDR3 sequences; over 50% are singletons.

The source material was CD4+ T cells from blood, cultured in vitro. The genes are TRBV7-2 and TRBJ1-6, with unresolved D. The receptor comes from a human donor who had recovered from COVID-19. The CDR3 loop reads CASSTRYNSPLHF. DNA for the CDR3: TGTGCCAGCAGCACAAGATATAATTCACCCCTCCACTTT.